The 26 T cell receptor beta chains listed next were all sequenced from one sample in a study of T cell responses to AZD1222 COVID-19 vaccine. TCRdb's table, derived via immunoSEQ multiplex PCR, lists solely in-frame clones and lacks some. The profile covers about 56,000 clones, with 80% to 90% appearing a single time and approximately 16% taken by the ten largest. The sequencing used peripheral blood, collected on day 0 of AZD1222 vaccination. The receptors derive from an adult in good health.

This chain uses TRBV19 with TRBJ1-5; TRBD1 might be the D (5 bases). The CDR3 length is 14 residues. Germline V gene data show CDR1 as LNHDA and CDR2 as SQIVND (reference sequence). The V gene lost 6 bases and the J gene lost 3 bases, with 12 bases spanning the gap. The CDR3 loop is CASRYRSVNQPQHF. The CDR3 coding sequence is TGTGCCAGTAGATACAGGTCGGTCAATCAGCCCCAGCATTTT.

The chain combines TRBV5-5 with TRBJ2-7, with a tentative D call TRBD2 (7 bases). The CDR3 loop spans 15 amino acids. Germline-derived CDR1 and CDR2 are SGHKS and YYEKEE (reference sequence). Trimming shortened V by 1 base and J by 4 bases, and 15 bases separated the two germline ends. CDR3 sequence reads: CASSLSGGPVYEQYF. The CDR3, as DNA: TGTGCCAGCAGCTTGTCGGGGGGCCCTGTGTACGAGCAGTACTTC.

This clone was detected only a few times. The chain uses TRBV4-1 and TRBJ1-5; D gene unclear. The germline gives CDR1 MGHRA, CDR2 YSYEKL. Trimming shortened V by 0 bases and J by 2 bases, and 11 bases separated the two germline ends. This CDR3 comprises 16 residues. The CDR3 reads CASSQDIAGGNQPQHF. The CDR3 DNA reads TGCGCCAGCAGCCAAGATATCGCAGGCGGCAATCAGCCCCAGCATTTT.

The gene calls are TRBV6-1 and TRBJ2-7, with D perhaps matching TRBD1 (5 bases). The CDR3 has 16 residues. Germline lookup yields CDR1 MNHNS and CDR2 SASEGT. Trimming shortened V by 0 bases and J by 7 bases, and 19 bases separated the two germline ends. The chain's CDR3 is CASSEAEAGSGREQYF. In DNA, the CDR3 is TGTGCCAGCAGTGAAGCCGAAGCAGGCTCAGGGCGGGAGCAGTACTTC.

The CDR3 is CASSLGRDGLNTEAFF. Written as DNA, the CDR3 is TGTGCCAGCAGTTTAGGACGGGACGGACTGAACACTGAAGCTTTCTTT. This chain links TRBV27 with TRBJ1-1, with D possibly TRBD1 on 5 matching bases. The CDR3 loop spans 16 amino acids. V was pared by 2 bases and J by 0 bases, with 13 bases between. Germline CDR1 MNHEY, CDR2 SMNVEV (reference sequence).

The chain recombines TRBV19 with TRBJ2-2, with 7 bases fitting TRBD1. CDR1 is LNHDA, CDR2 SQIVND, per germline (reference sequence). The CDR3 contains 13 residues. V lost 1 base and J lost 9; bases outside the gene matches: 2. This chain's CDR3 is CASSIGRGWELFF. In DNA, the CDR3 is TGTGCCAGTAGTATAGGCAGGGGGTGGGAGCTGTTTTTT.

V and J are TRBV7-2 and TRBJ1-4; 7 positions agree with TRBD1. The germline gives CDR1 SGHTA, CDR2 FQGNSA. This CDR3 is built from 15 residues. The trim removed 2 bases at V and 4 bases at J, leaving 4 bases unmatched. The CDR3 nucleotides are TGTGCCAGCAGCTTATCCGGGACAGTTAATGAAAAACTGTTTTTT. Residues: CASSLSGTVNEKLFF.

The chain joins TRBV28 to TRBJ1-6; TRBD1 agrees at 9 bases. V shed 6 bases, J shed 14 bases, and the junction held 11 bases outside the gene matches. Germline V lookup: CDR1 MDHEN, CDR2 SYDVKM. The CDR3 runs 14 residues. The DNA of the CDR3 is TGTGCCAGCAGCCTTGACAGGGGGATATCAACCCTCCACTTT. Translation: CASSLDRGISTLHF.

The chain carries TRBV18 and TRBJ1-1; 7 bases fit TRBD1. Trimming at V came to 3 bases and at J to 0 bases, leaving 7 bases not matched to a gene. This CDR3 region has 16 residues. Germline V gene data show CDR1 as KGHSH and CDR2 as LQKENI. CDR3 DNA sequence: TGTGCCAGCTCACCGAGACAGGGTGGGCTGAACACTGAAGCTTTCTTT. Protein product: CASSPRQGGLNTEAFF.

The V gene is TRBV20-1, the J gene TRBJ1-1; D gene ambiguous. Trimming took 3 bases from V and 3 from J, leaving 11 bases between them. CDR1 DFQATT and CDR2 SNEGSKA come from the germline V gene (reference sequence). The CDR3 spans 13 residues. The chain's CDR3 is CSASLRTDTEAFF. The CDR3 nucleotides read TGCAGTGCTAGTCTACGGACGGACACTGAAGCTTTCTTT.

The chain employs TRBV5-1 and TRBJ2-7, with D perhaps TRBD1 (6 bases). Trimming pared 0 bases from V and 5 bases from J, leaving 15 bases between. The germline V gene has CDR1 SGHRS and CDR2 YFSETQ. CDR3 length: 15 amino acids. The CDR3 DNA sequence: TGCGCCAGCAGCTTGGCCCTGGGGGCAAAAAACGAGCAGTACTTC. This sequence encodes CASSLALGAKNEQYF.

This sequence joins TRBV3-1 (or the pseudogene TRBV3-2) and TRBJ2-1; a possible D gene is TRBD2 (6 bases). This CDR3 spans 14 amino acids. Trimming removed 7 bases at V and 6 bases at J, with 16 bases between. Germline-derived CDR1 and CDR2 are LGHDT and YNNKEL (reference sequence). The DNA of the CDR3 is TGTGCCAGCAACCCCTCGGGGGTATCCAATGAGCAGTTCTTC. Encoded protein: CASNPSGVSNEQFF.

The chain has TRBV5-3 and TRBJ2-3, with D unresolved. TRBV5-3 is assigned to the ORF class and has an uncertain function. The CDR3 sequence is 16 residues long. V shed 5 bases and J shed 1 base, with 17 bases lying between them. The CDR3 nucleotides read TGTGCCAGAAGGCCCCCAAATATGTTGCGCACAGATACGCAGTATTTT. It codes for CARRPPNMLRTDTQYF.

This clone is a singleton in its sample. V gene TRBV5-5 combines with J gene TRBJ1-2, with D possibly being TRBD1 (5 bases). V lost 4 bases, J lost 1 base, and 8 bases lay in between. The CDR3 is 13 residues long. Germline V CDR1 and CDR2: SGHKS, YYEKEE (reference sequence). CDR3 in amino acids: CASSRGVNYGYTF. The CDR3 DNA reads TGTGCCAGCAGCAGGGGAGTTAACTATGGCTACACCTTC.

This clone came up once. The CDR3 sequence: CASSLAGSGALTDTQYF. The CDR3 DNA sequence: TGTGCCAGCAGCTTAGCGGGTAGCGGGGCCCTCACAGATACGCAGTATTTT. The V and J genes are TRBV7-2 and TRBJ2-3; TRBD2 aligns across 8 bases. With V trimmed by 0 bases and J by 2 bases, 7 bases remained unmatched. Per germline, CDR1 SGHTA and CDR2 FQGNSA. CDR3 size: 17 residues.

This chain connects TRBV7-2 to TRBJ2-7, with 7 bases fitting TRBD1. Germline CDR1 reads SGHTA; CDR2 reads FQGNSA. CDR3 size: 15 residues. The trim removed 6 bases at V and 7 bases at J, leaving 15 bases unmatched. The CDR3 DNA is TGTGCCAGCAGTCCCATCCGGACAGGCCTTGGGGAGCAGTACTTC. Protein sequence: CASSPIRTGLGEQYF.

The genes are TRBV19 and TRBJ1-5; maybe TRBD1 (6 bases). The CDR3 loop spans 13 amino acids. Trimming left V 5 bases short and J 7 bases short, with 12 bases between. Per the germline V gene, CDR1 is LNHDA and CDR2 is SQIVND (reference sequence). CDR3 amino acids: CASSQGWEQPQHF. The CDR3 DNA follows: TGTGCCAGTAGTCAGGGGTGGGAGCAGCCCCAGCATTTT.

The rearrangement links TRBV3-1 (or the pseudogene TRBV3-2) to TRBJ1-1; D gene ambiguous. Trimming left V 4 bases short and J 5 bases short, with 11 bases between. CDR1 LGHDT and CDR2 YNNKEL come from the germline V gene (reference sequence). The CDR3 has 13 residues. CDR3 region: CASSLARRTEAFF. DNA of the CDR3: TGTGCCAGCAGCCTAGCCCGTAGGACTGAAGCTTTCTTT.

This sequence joins TRBV3-1 (or the pseudogene TRBV3-2) and TRBJ2-5; the match to TRBD2 covers 9 bases. V shed 1 base, J shed 4 bases, and the junction held 10 bases outside the gene matches. Germline CDR1 and CDR2: LGHDT and YNNKEL (reference sequence). The CDR3 covers 17 residues. The CDR3 loop is CASSQGTLAGSRETQYF. The CDR3 DNA reads TGTGCCAGCAGCCAAGGGACGCTAGCGGGGTCTCGAGAGACCCAGTACTTC.

This clone was observed a single time. V gene TRBV29-1 combines with J gene TRBJ1-2; no clear D. V was cut by 5 bases and J by 1 base, with 14 bases left in between. Germline V gene sequence: CDR1 SQVTM, CDR2 ANQGSEA. This CDR3 region has 14 residues. CDR3 protein: CSVTIAADNYGYTF. DNA for the CDR3: TGCAGCGTTACCATTGCGGCGGATAACTATGGCTACACCTTC.

DNA for the CDR3: TGTGCCAGTAGTATCTACAGGGGGTACGAGCAGTACTTC. As protein: CASSIYRGYEQYF. V usage is TRBV19 and J usage is TRBJ2-7; TRBD1 aligns across 8 bases. V shed 3 bases, J shed 4 bases, and the junction held 2 bases outside the gene matches. CDR1 is LNHDA, CDR2 SQIVND, per germline (reference sequence). The CDR3 covers 13 residues.

This clone was detected a few times. This chain uses TRBV15 with TRBJ2-1; 7 bases are a match to TRBD1. CDR1 and CDR2 (germline): LNHNV, YYDKDF (reference sequence). This CDR3 is 16 amino acids long. The V segment lost 0 bases and the J segment 3 bases; nucleotides outside the gene matches: 5. The CDR3 bases are TGTGCCACCAGCAGAGATAACAGGGGAGACTACAATGAGCAGTTCTTC. Amino acid sequence: CATSRDNRGDYNEQFF.

The chain joins TRBV7-9 to TRBJ2-3; 8 nucleotides agree with TRBD1. The CDR3 totals 15 residues. The V and J ends lost 3 bases and 4 bases, in that order; junction bases with no gene match: 6. Germline V gene sequence: CDR1 SEHNR, CDR2 FQNEAQ (reference sequence). The CDR3 nucleotides read TGTGCCAGCAGCTTCGACAGGGGCAGGGCAGATACGCAGTATTTT. Amino acid sequence: CASSFDRGRADTQYF.

This clone was seen once. J is TRBJ1-6 and V is TRBV5-1, with D possibly being TRBD1 (6 bases). Looked up from germline, CDR1 is SGHRS and CDR2 is YFSETQ. V was trimmed by 2 bases and J by 11 bases, leaving 11 bases between them. This CDR3 comprises 13 residues. CDR3 DNA: TGCGCCAGCAGCTTCAGGGGTCCGCCACCCCTCCACTTT. Translated: CASSFRGPPPLHF.

This chain uses TRBV6-1 with TRBJ1-2, with D hard to call. CDR1 is MNHNS, CDR2 SASEGT, per germline. The CDR3 loop spans 11 amino acids. V was pared by 3 bases and J by 8 bases, with 7 bases between. The CDR3 DNA reads TGTGCCAGCAGTGACGGTGGGGGCTACACCTTC. Translating gives CASSDGGGYTF.

There are a few counts of this clone. The chain employs TRBV7-6 and TRBJ2-7, with TRBD2 matching 9 bases. The CDR3 length is 16 residues. CDR1 and CDR2 from the germline V gene are SGHVS and FNYEAQ. V lost 7 bases to trimming and J lost 0 bases; unmatched junction nucleotides: 10. The CDR3 loop reads CASTPLSGGSSYEQYF. Here the CDR3 DNA reads TGTGCCAGCACCCCACTTAGCGGGGGTTCCTCCTACGAGCAGTACTTC.